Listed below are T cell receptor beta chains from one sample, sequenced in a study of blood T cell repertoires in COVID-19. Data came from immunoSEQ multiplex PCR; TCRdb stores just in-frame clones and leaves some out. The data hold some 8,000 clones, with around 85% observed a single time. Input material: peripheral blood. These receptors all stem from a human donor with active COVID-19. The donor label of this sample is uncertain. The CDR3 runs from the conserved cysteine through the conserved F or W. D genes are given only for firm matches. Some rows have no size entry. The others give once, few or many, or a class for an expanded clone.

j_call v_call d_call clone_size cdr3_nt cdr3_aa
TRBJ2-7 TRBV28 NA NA TGTGCCAGCAGTTTAGGAAGCGGACGCTTCTACGAGCAGTACTTC CASSLGSGRFYEQYF
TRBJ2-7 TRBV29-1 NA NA TGCAGCGTTGCCGGGGAATACAGCGGGTCCTCCTACGAGCAGTACTTC CSVAGEYSGSSYEQYF
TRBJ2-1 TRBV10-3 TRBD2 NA TGTGCCATCAGCGGGACTAGCAGGAACTCCTACAATGAGCAGTTCTTC CAISGTSRNSYNEQFF
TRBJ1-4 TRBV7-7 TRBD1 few TGTGCTAGCAGCTCAGGACAGGCCGCTAATGAAAAACTGTTTTTT CASSSGQAANEKLFF
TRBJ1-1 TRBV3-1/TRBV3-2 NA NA TGTGCCAGCAGCCCCGTTAGCTCACGTTTGAACACTGAAGCTTTCTTT CASSPVSSRLNTEAFF
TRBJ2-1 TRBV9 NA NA TGTGCCAGCAGCCCTATTGCAGGGGCCTACAATGAGCAGTTCTTC CASSPIAGAYNEQFF
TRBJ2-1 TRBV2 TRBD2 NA TGTGCCAGCGAGAGCGGGAGGGGGGAAGATGAGCAGTTCTTC CASESGRGEDEQFF
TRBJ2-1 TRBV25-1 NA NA TGTGCCAGCACGGGGAATAGCTACGAGCAGTTCTTC CASTGNSYEQFF
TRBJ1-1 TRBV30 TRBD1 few TGTGCCTGGAGTGGGGAAGGACAGGGGATGGGGGCCACTGAAGCTTTCTTT CAWSGEGQGMGATEAFF
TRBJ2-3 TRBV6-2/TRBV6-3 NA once TGTGCCAGCAGTTACTCCCCGGAGTATACGCAGTATTTT CASSYSPEYTQYF
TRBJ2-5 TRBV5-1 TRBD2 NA TGCGCCAGCAGCTCGCTTGCGGGAGGGCAAGAGACCCAGTACTTC CASSSLAGGQETQYF
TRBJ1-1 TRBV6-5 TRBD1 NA TGTGCCAGCAGTTACTCACCGGGACAGGTTAAAGCTTTCTTT CASSYSPGQVKAFF
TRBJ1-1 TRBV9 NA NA TGTGCCAGCAGCGTAGGGCGTCAGGGGAACACTGAAGCTTTCTTT CASSVGRQGNTEAFF
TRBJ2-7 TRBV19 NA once TGTGCCAGTAGTATACAGGGGTCCTACGAGCAGTACTTC CASSIQGSYEQYF
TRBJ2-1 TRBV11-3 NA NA TGTGCCAGCAGCTTAGAACACAACAATGAGCAGTTCTTC CASSLEHNNEQFF
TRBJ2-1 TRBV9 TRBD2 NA TGTGCCAGCAGCGTAGAAGGACTAGCGGAGTACAATGAGCAGTTCTTC CASSVEGLAEYNEQFF
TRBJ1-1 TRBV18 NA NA TGTGCCAGCTCACCAACGTCAGGACTTGTTGGGACTGAAGCTTTCTTT CASSPTSGLVGTEAFF
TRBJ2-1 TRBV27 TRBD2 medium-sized TGTGCCAGCAGTTTCACCGCGGGGGGTGAGCAGTTCTTC CASSFTAGGEQFF
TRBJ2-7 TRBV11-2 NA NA TGTGCCAGCAGCTTAGATAGAGACTACGAGCAGTACTTC CASSLDRDYEQYF
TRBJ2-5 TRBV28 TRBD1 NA TGTGCCAGCCGAACCGGGACAGCTCGACAAGAGACCCAGTACTTC CASRTGTARQETQYF
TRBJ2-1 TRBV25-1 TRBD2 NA TGTGCCACTTCACTAGCGGGAGACTACAATGAGCAGTTCTTC CATSLAGDYNEQFF
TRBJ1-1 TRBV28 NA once TGTGCCAGCAGTTTAGAGGGCAGATTGAACACTGAAGCTTTCTTT CASSLEGRLNTEAFF
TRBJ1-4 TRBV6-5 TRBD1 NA TGTGCCAGCAGGCAGGGGGCGAGTGAAAAACTGTTTTTT CASRQGASEKLFF
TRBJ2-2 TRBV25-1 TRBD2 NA TGTGCCAGCAGAGCTAGCGGAACTAACACCGGGGAGCTGTTTTTT CASRASGTNTGELFF
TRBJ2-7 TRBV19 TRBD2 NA TGTGCCAGTAGCGGACTAGCGGGCTACGAGCAGTACTTC CASSGLAGYEQYF
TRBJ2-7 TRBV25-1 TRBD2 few TGTGCCAGTATTAGCGGGAGTTCCTACGAGCAGTACTTC CASISGSSYEQYF
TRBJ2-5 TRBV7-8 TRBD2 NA TGTGCCAGCAGCCTTCCACTAGCGCCAGACCAAGAGACCCAGTACTTC CASSLPLAPDQETQYF
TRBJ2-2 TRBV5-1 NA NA TGCGCCAGCAGCTCGCTCGGAGCCGGGGAGCTGTTTTTT CASSSLGAGELFF
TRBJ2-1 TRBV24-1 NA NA TGTGCCACCAGTGATTTCCTCGAAGAGAGGCAGTTCTTC CATSDFLEERQFF
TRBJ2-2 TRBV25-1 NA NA TGTGCCAGTTCTGAAGGGTTCAGGGCCACCGGGGAGCTGTTTTTT CASSEGFRATGELFF
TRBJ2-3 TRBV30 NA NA TGTGCCTGGAGCAGTGCGGCAGGGGGCACAGATACGCAGTATTTT CAWSSAAGGTDTQYF
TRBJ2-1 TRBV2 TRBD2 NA TGTGCCAGCAGTCTACTCCCAGCGGGAGGGCGGAATGAGCAGTTCTTC CASSLLPAGGRNEQFF
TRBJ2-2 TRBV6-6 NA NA TGTGCCAGCAGTTATATGTCCGGGGAGCTGTTTTTT CASSYMSGELFF
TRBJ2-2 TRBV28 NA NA TGTGCCAGCAGTTGGGGCAGCACCGGGGAGCTGTTTTTT CASSWGSTGELFF
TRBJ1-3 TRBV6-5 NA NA TGTGCCAGCAGTACCCGGGAGTTCGAAAACACCATATATTTT CASSTREFENTIYF
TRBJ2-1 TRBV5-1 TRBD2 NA TGCGCCAGCAGCTTGACTAGCGGGAGTAATGAGCAGTTCTTC CASSLTSGSNEQFF
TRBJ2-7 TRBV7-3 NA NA TGTGCCAGCAGCTTAACTAGCATCCACGAGCAGTACTTC CASSLTSIHEQYF
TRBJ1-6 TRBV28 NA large TGTGCCAGCAGCTGGACAGCCGGTGATAATTCACCCCTCCACTTT CASSWTAGDNSPLHF
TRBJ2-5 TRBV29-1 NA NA TGCAGCGTCGCATCCGGGACATCTCAAGAGACCCAGTACTTC CSVASGTSQETQYF
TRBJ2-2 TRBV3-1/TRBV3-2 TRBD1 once TGTGCCAGTAAGCGACAGGGAGACACCGGGGAGCTGTTTTTT CASKRQGDTGELFF
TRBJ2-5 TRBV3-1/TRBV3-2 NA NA TGTGCCAGCAGCCAAGATGGGCGAGCTTGGGCCAGTTCGACCCAGTACTTC CASSQDGRAWASSTQYF
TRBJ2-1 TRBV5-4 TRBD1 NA TGTGCCAGCAGCTTGGGGACAGGGGGGTACAATGAGCAGTTCTTC CASSLGTGGYNEQFF
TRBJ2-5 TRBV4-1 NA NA TGCGCCAGCAGCCAAGAAGAGTACCAAGAGACCCAGTACTTC CASSQEEYQETQYF
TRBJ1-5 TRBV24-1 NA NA TGTGCCACCAGTTTAGAAGCGGGTCCCCAGCATTTT CATSLEAGPQHF
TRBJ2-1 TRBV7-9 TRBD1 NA TGTGCCAGCAGCGGCCAGGGGGTGATAATAAATGAGCAGTTCTTC CASSGQGVIINEQFF
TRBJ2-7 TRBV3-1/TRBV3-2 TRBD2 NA TGTGCCAGCAGCCAAGGGGGCGGGAGGGTTACCGAGCAGTACTTC CASSQGGGRVTEQYF
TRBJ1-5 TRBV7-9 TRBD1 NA TGTGCCAGCAGCTTAGAGGGGGCAAGCAATCAGCCCCAGCATTTT CASSLEGASNQPQHF
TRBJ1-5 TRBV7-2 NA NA TGTGCCAGCAGCTTATGGTCGGGTGGAGTCCACTTCATGCCCCAGCATTTT CASSLWSGGVHFMPQHF
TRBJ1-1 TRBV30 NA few TGTGCCTGGGGGGTCAGGGCGGACACTGAAGCTTTCTTT CAWGVRADTEAFF
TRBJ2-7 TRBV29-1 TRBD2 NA TGCAGCGTTAGGGTTAGCGGGATGGGCTACGAGCAGTACTTC CSVRVSGMGYEQYF
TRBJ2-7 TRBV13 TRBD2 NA TGTGCCAGCAGCCTCGGGACTAGCTCTTACGAGCAGTACTTC CASSLGTSSYEQYF
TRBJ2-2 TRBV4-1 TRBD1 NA TGCGCCAGCAGCCAAGCAGGGGGCGACACCGGGGAGCTGTTTTTT CASSQAGGDTGELFF
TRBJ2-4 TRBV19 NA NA TGTGCCAGTAACCCGGGAGTCTCCAAAAACATTCAGTACTTC CASNPGVSKNIQYF
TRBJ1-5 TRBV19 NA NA TGTGCCAGTAGCGCGGGGGTCAGACGAGGCCAGCCCCAGCATTTT CASSAGVRRGQPQHF
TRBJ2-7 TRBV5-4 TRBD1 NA TGTGCCAGCAGCTTAGACAGGGGCCAAACCTACGAGCAGTACTTC CASSLDRGQTYEQYF